This T cell receptor (beta chain) was retrieved from a study of blood T cell repertoires in COVID-19. TCRdb keeps only in-frame clones here, not all; method: immunoSEQ multiplex PCR. The sample shows roughly 200,000 clones, more than 80% of them seen only once. This clone was counted once. Other DNA variants within this sample encode the same CDR3. V was cut by 4 bases and J by 5 bases, with 12 bases left in between. CDR1 is SGDLS, CDR2 YYNGEE, per germline. The CDR3 loop spans 13 amino acids. Sequencing was done on a sample of peripheral blood. This chain connects TRBV9 to TRBJ1-1, with D possibly being TRBD1 (6 bases). The TCR comes from a woman of 80 years or more with COVID-19, enrolled during active disease. CDR3 DNA sequence: TGTGCCAGCAGCCCCGGGGGGCGGACTGAAGCTTTCTTT. This encodes CASSPGGRTEAFF.